This TCR beta chain was sequenced during a study of human T cells and chemical hapten exposure. Study findings and constraints: With regard to DPC sensitization, TCRs above 1 in 1000 frequency did not change.

TCRdb reanalysed the 5' RACE reads using MiXCR and keeps one entry per CDR3 protein. Of more than 140,000 distinct CDR3 sequences listed, around 4.1% are singletons. A few counts support this clonotype. What it recognizes is unknown. Sequencing started from total RNA isolated from unfractionated whole blood. The CDR3 sequence is 15 residues long. V shed 3 bases and J 5 bases; nucleotides not matched to a gene: 4. CDR1 SNHLY and CDR2 FYNNEI come from the germline V gene. The source is a female donor in good health. This chain links TRBV2 with TRBJ1-5; 10 bases fit TRBD1. The CDR3 DNA is TGTGCCAGCAGTGAGGACAGGGGGGGGTATCAGCCCCAGCATTTT. Amino acid sequence: CASSEDRGGYQPQHF.